Listed below are T cell receptor beta chains from one sample, sequenced in a study of blood T cell repertoires in COVID-19. Produced via immunoSEQ multiplex PCR; TCRdb's table is partial and in-frame only. Of about 180,000 clones in the sample, just under 80% were seen once. Sequences were obtained from peripheral blood. The receptors here all came from a man aged 65 to 79 with active or convalescent COVID-19. The CDR3 runs from the conserved cysteine through the conserved F or W. The order of the fields is CDR3 protein, CDR3 DNA, CDR3 length, D gene, clone size, J gene, V gene. A D gene is named only where the DNA matches it firmly. The size field is filled for only some rows; it gives once, few, many or a size class.

cdr3_aa: CASSATGRNTEAFF; cdr3_nt: TGTGCCAGCAGCGCCACAGGGAGGAACACTGAAGCTTTCTTT; cdr3_length: 14; d_call: -; clone_size: -; j_call: TRBJ1-1; v_call: TRBV7-3
cdr3_aa: CASSLDGQSYEKLFF; cdr3_nt: TGTGCCAGCAGCTTGGATGGACAGAGTTATGAAAAACTGTTTTTT; cdr3_length: 15; d_call: -; clone_size: -; j_call: TRBJ1-4; v_call: TRBV7-9
cdr3_aa: CASSEPGQGSDEQYF; cdr3_nt: TGTGCCAGCAGTGAGCCGGGACAGGGATCCGACGAGCAGTACTTC; cdr3_length: 15; d_call: TRBD1; clone_size: -; j_call: TRBJ2-7; v_call: TRBV6-1
cdr3_aa: CASSSGQGVGTF; cdr3_nt: TGTGCCAGCAGCTCCGGACAGGGGGTTGGCACCTTC; cdr3_length: 12; d_call: TRBD1; clone_size: few; j_call: TRBJ1-2; v_call: TRBV7-9
cdr3_aa: CASSFGGADTQYF; cdr3_nt: TGCGCCAGCAGCTTTGGAGGGGCAGATACGCAGTATTTT; cdr3_length: 13; d_call: -; clone_size: -; j_call: TRBJ2-3; v_call: TRBV5-1
cdr3_aa: CASSSRVAGGVETQYF; cdr3_nt: TGTGCCAGCAGCTCTAGGGTGGCAGGGGGAGTGGAGACCCAGTACTTC; cdr3_length: 16; d_call: TRBD1; clone_size: -; j_call: TRBJ2-5; v_call: TRBV11-3
cdr3_aa: CASSKARTGTNEQFF; cdr3_nt: TGTGCCAGCAGCAAAGCCCGGACAGGGACCAATGAGCAGTTCTTC; cdr3_length: 15; d_call: TRBD1; clone_size: -; j_call: TRBJ2-1; v_call: TRBV7-9
cdr3_aa: CASSLVPDRSEAFF; cdr3_nt: TGTGCCAGCAGCCTGGTCCCAGACAGGAGTGAAGCTTTCTTT; cdr3_length: 14; d_call: -; clone_size: -; j_call: TRBJ1-1; v_call: TRBV7-8
cdr3_aa: CASSPTGGGAAEQYF; cdr3_nt: TGTGCCAGCTCACCGACGGGCGGGGGGGCCGCCGAGCAGTACTTC; cdr3_length: 15; d_call: TRBD2; clone_size: -; j_call: TRBJ2-7; v_call: TRBV18
cdr3_aa: CASSTDTAKNIQYF; cdr3_nt: TGTGCCAGCTCCACCGACACGGCCAAAAACATTCAGTACTTC; cdr3_length: 14; d_call: -; clone_size: once; j_call: TRBJ2-4; v_call: TRBV2
cdr3_aa: CASSRFVGASGANVLTF; cdr3_nt: TGTGCCAGCAGCCGTTTCGTGGGGGCGAGTGGGGCCAACGTCCTGACTTTC; cdr3_length: 17; d_call: -; clone_size: -; j_call: TRBJ2-6; v_call: TRBV3-1/TRBV3-2
cdr3_aa: CASSTLGVAGGNKDTQYF; cdr3_nt: TGTGCCAGTAGTACCCTCGGAGTAGCGGGGGGGAATAAGGATACGCAGTATTTT; cdr3_length: 18; d_call: TRBD2; clone_size: -; j_call: TRBJ2-3; v_call: TRBV19
cdr3_aa: CASSYSTGGLRGYTF; cdr3_nt: TGTGCCAGCAGTTACTCGACAGGGGGCCTCAGGGGCTACACCTTC; cdr3_length: 15; d_call: TRBD1; clone_size: -; j_call: TRBJ1-2; v_call: TRBV6-6
cdr3_aa: CSARDRRGAFF; cdr3_nt: TGCAGTGCTAGAGATCGCAGGGGAGCTTTCTTT; cdr3_length: 11; d_call: -; clone_size: few; j_call: TRBJ1-1; v_call: TRBV20-1
cdr3_aa: CASSEEPTNTQYF; cdr3_nt: TGCGCCAGCAGCGAGGAACCCACAAATACGCAGTATTTT; cdr3_length: 13; d_call: -; clone_size: -; j_call: TRBJ2-3; v_call: TRBV5-1
cdr3_aa: CASSEVAGGTDTQYF; cdr3_nt: TGTGCCAGCAGTGAAGTAGCGGGGGGCACAGATACGCAGTATTTT; cdr3_length: 15; d_call: TRBD2; clone_size: -; j_call: TRBJ2-3; v_call: TRBV6-4
cdr3_aa: CASSVGLAGEGINEQFF; cdr3_nt: TGTGCCAGCAGCGTCGGACTAGCGGGAGAAGGAATCAATGAGCAGTTCTTC; cdr3_length: 17; d_call: TRBD2; clone_size: -; j_call: TRBJ2-1; v_call: TRBV9
cdr3_aa: CASRASYEQYF; cdr3_nt: TGTGCCAGCAGAGCCTCCTACGAGCAGTACTTC; cdr3_length: 11; d_call: -; clone_size: -; j_call: TRBJ2-7; v_call: TRBV2
cdr3_aa: CATSETKTVVGNQPQHF; cdr3_nt: TGTGCCACCAGTGAGACGAAAACAGTAGTAGGCAATCAGCCCCAGCATTTT; cdr3_length: 17; d_call: -; clone_size: -; j_call: TRBJ1-5; v_call: TRBV24-1
cdr3_aa: CASSQGTLAGGRNEQFF; cdr3_nt: TGCGCCAGCAGCCAAGGGACCCTAGCGGGGGGGCGCAATGAGCAGTTCTTC; cdr3_length: 17; d_call: TRBD2; clone_size: few; j_call: TRBJ2-1; v_call: TRBV4-1
cdr3_aa: CASSLGTSGSITGELFF; cdr3_nt: TGCGCCAGCAGCTTAGGGACTAGCGGGAGCATCACCGGGGAGCTGTTTTTT; cdr3_length: 17; d_call: TRBD2; clone_size: -; j_call: TRBJ2-2; v_call: TRBV5-1
cdr3_aa: CASSLASGGGEKLFF; cdr3_nt: TGTGCCAGCAGCTTGGCCTCGGGGGGCGGTGAAAAACTGTTTTTT; cdr3_length: 15; d_call: -; clone_size: -; j_call: TRBJ1-4; v_call: TRBV5-6
cdr3_aa: CASSLPDSIAGYTF; cdr3_nt: TGTGCCAGCAGTTTACCGGACAGCATCGCTGGCTACACCTTC; cdr3_length: 14; d_call: -; clone_size: -; j_call: TRBJ1-2; v_call: TRBV28
cdr3_aa: CASSQDRTTNEKLFF; cdr3_nt: TGTGCCAGCAGCCAAGATCGGACTACGAATGAAAAACTGTTTTTT; cdr3_length: 15; d_call: -; clone_size: -; j_call: TRBJ1-4; v_call: TRBV4-2
cdr3_aa: CASTNQGQYGYTF; cdr3_nt: TGTGCCAGCACCAACCAGGGGCAGTATGGCTACACCTTC; cdr3_length: 13; d_call: -; clone_size: -; j_call: TRBJ1-2; v_call: TRBV6-5
cdr3_aa: CAWTPKAGTAGEQYF; cdr3_nt: TGTGCCTGGACCCCGAAAGCCGGGACAGCCGGCGAGCAGTACTTC; cdr3_length: 15; d_call: TRBD1; clone_size: -; j_call: TRBJ2-7; v_call: TRBV30
cdr3_aa: CAISEYSPPYEQYF; cdr3_nt: TGTGCCATCAGTGAGTACTCCCCGCCCTACGAGCAGTACTTC; cdr3_length: 14; d_call: -; clone_size: -; j_call: TRBJ2-7; v_call: TRBV10-3
cdr3_aa: CASGLDILISSSGNTIYF; cdr3_nt: TGTGCTAGTGGTTTGGATATACTGATATCAAGCTCTGGAAACACCATATATTTT; cdr3_length: 18; d_call: -; clone_size: -; j_call: TRBJ1-3; v_call: TRBV12-5
cdr3_aa: CASKEGTSYNEQFF; cdr3_nt: TGTGCCAGCAAGGAGGGGACCTCCTACAATGAGCAGTTCTTC; cdr3_length: 14; d_call: -; clone_size: -; j_call: TRBJ2-1; v_call: TRBV9
cdr3_aa: CASSRGPAGGDGYTF; cdr3_nt: TGCGCCAGCAGCAGGGGTCCCGCAGGGGGAGATGGCTACACCTTC; cdr3_length: 15; d_call: TRBD1; clone_size: -; j_call: TRBJ1-2; v_call: TRBV5-1
cdr3_aa: CASSLERRNTEAFF; cdr3_nt: TGTGCCAGCAGCTTAGAGAGGAGGAACACTGAAGCTTTCTTT; cdr3_length: 14; d_call: -; clone_size: -; j_call: TRBJ1-1; v_call: TRBV7-9
cdr3_aa: CASSGTGLTGELFF; cdr3_nt: TGTGCCAGTAGTGGGACAGGGTTAACCGGGGAGCTGTTTTTT; cdr3_length: 14; d_call: TRBD1; clone_size: -; j_call: TRBJ2-2; v_call: TRBV19
cdr3_aa: CASGPPGLAGGLETQYF; cdr3_nt: TGTGCTAGTGGTCCACCTGGACTAGCGGGGGGGCTAGAGACCCAGTACTTC; cdr3_length: 17; d_call: TRBD2; clone_size: -; j_call: TRBJ2-5; v_call: TRBV12-5
cdr3_aa: CGVRDRGSYTF; cdr3_nt: TGCGGAGTCCGGGACAGGGGGTCCTACACCTTC; cdr3_length: 11; d_call: TRBD1; clone_size: -; j_call: TRBJ1-2; v_call: TRBV30
cdr3_aa: CAISEYRGEADEQYF; cdr3_nt: TGTGCCATCAGTGAATACAGGGGTGAGGCCGACGAGCAGTACTTC; cdr3_length: 15; d_call: TRBD1; clone_size: -; j_call: TRBJ2-7; v_call: TRBV10-3
cdr3_aa: CASSEGTSGRYEQFF; cdr3_nt: TGCGCCAGCAGTGAGGGGACTAGCGGGAGGTATGAGCAGTTCTTC; cdr3_length: 15; d_call: TRBD2; clone_size: -; j_call: TRBJ2-1; v_call: TRBV10-1
cdr3_aa: CASSLEQEQETQYF; cdr3_nt: TGCGCCAGCAGCCTTGAACAGGAGCAAGAGACCCAGTACTTC; cdr3_length: 14; d_call: -; clone_size: -; j_call: TRBJ2-5; v_call: TRBV5-1
cdr3_aa: CASRIQSGGLTEAFF; cdr3_nt: TGTGCCAGCAGGATTCAAAGTGGGGGCCTAACTGAAGCTTTCTTT; cdr3_length: 15; d_call: -; clone_size: -; j_call: TRBJ1-1; v_call: TRBV2
cdr3_aa: CASSSPDRGQPQHF; cdr3_nt: TGTGCCAGCAGTTCCCCGGACAGGGGACAGCCCCAGCATTTT; cdr3_length: 14; d_call: TRBD1; clone_size: -; j_call: TRBJ1-5; v_call: TRBV6-6
cdr3_aa: CASSLQGAPDTEAFF; cdr3_nt: TGTGCCAGCAGCCTACAGGGGGCGCCGGACACTGAAGCTTTCTTT; cdr3_length: 15; d_call: TRBD1; clone_size: -; j_call: TRBJ1-1; v_call: TRBV6-6
cdr3_aa: CASSSDRNYGYTF; cdr3_nt: TGTGCCAGCTCCTCCGACAGAAACTATGGCTACACCTTC; cdr3_length: 13; d_call: -; clone_size: once; j_call: TRBJ1-2; v_call: TRBV18
cdr3_aa: CASSASSYEQYF; cdr3_nt: TGTGCCAGCAGTGCTTCCTCCTACGAGCAGTACTTC; cdr3_length: 12; d_call: -; clone_size: -; j_call: TRBJ2-7; v_call: TRBV2
cdr3_aa: CASAGVRTDTQYF; cdr3_nt: TGCGCCAGCGCAGGGGTGCGCACAGATACGCAGTATTTT; cdr3_length: 13; d_call: -; clone_size: -; j_call: TRBJ2-3; v_call: TRBV4-1
cdr3_aa: CASSLSWWEGNEQYF; cdr3_nt: TGTGCCAGCAGTCTCTCCTGGTGGGAGGGGAACGAGCAGTACTTC; cdr3_length: 15; d_call: TRBD2; clone_size: -; j_call: TRBJ2-7; v_call: TRBV6-2/TRBV6-3
cdr3_aa: CASSRYREGEQYF; cdr3_nt: TGTGCCAGCAGCCGGTATCGGGAGGGCGAGCAGTACTTC; cdr3_length: 13; d_call: TRBD2; clone_size: -; j_call: TRBJ2-7; v_call: TRBV3-1/TRBV3-2
cdr3_aa: CAWSGTGETAFF; cdr3_nt: TGTGCCTGGAGCGGGACAGGGGAAACGGCTTTCTTT; cdr3_length: 12; d_call: TRBD1; clone_size: -; j_call: TRBJ1-1; v_call: TRBV30